These 24 T cell receptor beta chains share one sample of origin, sequenced in a study of T cells in Graves' hyperthyroidism and ophthalmopathy. Template material for amplifying TCR beta CDR3 regions consisted of RNA transcripts. First-round RT-PCR of the TCR CDR3 relied on the HTBI primer set. TCRdb itself ran the multiplex PCR reads through MiXCR, one entry per CDR3 protein. The sample lists 450,000 to 600,000 distinct CDR3 sequences; just under 20% were seen once. What was sequenced was blood. Receptor source: a man aged 35-49 years with Graves' ophthalmopathy.

This clonotype was detected many times. The genes are TRBV6-1 and TRBJ1-2; the match to TRBD1 covers 7 bases. Germline V gene data show CDR1 as MNHNS and CDR2 as SASEGT. V dropped 0 bases and J dropped 8; count of bases not matched to a gene: 6. CDR3 size: 14 residues. The CDR3 nucleotides are TGTGCCAGCAGTGAAGCGAGGAGGGGGCAGGGCTACACCTTC. Translation: CASSEARRGQGYTF.

The chain joins TRBV12-5 to TRBJ2-3; TRBD1 agrees at 7 bases. Germline CDR1 is LGHNT and CDR2 is FRNRAP. V shed 7 bases and J 10 bases; nucleotides not matched to a gene: 8. The CDR3 loop spans 12 amino acids. CDR3 loop: CASAIVGGAQYF. The CDR3 nucleotides read TGTGCTAGTGCCATTGTAGGGGGCGCGCAGTATTTT.

At least ten counts were recorded for this clonotype. The CDR3 protein is CASTRGTSGRALDTQYF. The DNA for the CDR3 is TGCGCCAGCACACGCGGGACTAGCGGGAGGGCCTTAGATACGCAGTATTTT. The rearrangement uses TRBV5-1 and TRBJ2-3; TRBD2 agrees at 16 bases. V shed 6 bases, J shed 5 bases, and the junction held 9 bases outside the gene matches. The CDR3 has 17 residues. Germline V lookup: CDR1 SGHRS, CDR2 YFSETQ.

The sample holds a few counts of this clonotype. The J gene is TRBJ1-2, the V gene TRBV7-9; D call uncertain. Germline V CDR1 and CDR2: SEHNR, FQNEAQ (reference sequence). The V end was cut by 5 bases, the J end by 4 bases, with 8 bases between. The CDR3 has 12 amino acids. The CDR3 coding sequence is TGTGCCAGCAGCGCCGACGGCTATGGCTACACCTTC. Translating it yields CASSADGYGYTF.

This clonotype was counted at least ten times. V is TRBV5-1 and J is TRBJ2-1; 7 nucleotides align to TRBD2. V lost 1 base and J lost 1; bases outside the gene matches: 5. Per the germline V gene, CDR1 is SGHRS and CDR2 is YFSETQ. This CDR3 has 16 amino acids. DNA for the CDR3: TGCGCCAGCAGCTTGTTGAACGGGGGGTCCTACAATGAGCAGTTCTTC. Translation gives CASSLLNGGSYNEQFF.

This clonotype was seen more than once but under ten times. V usage is TRBV13 and J usage is TRBJ1-4; 9 nucleotides align to TRBD1. CDR1 and CDR2 from the germline V gene are PRHDT and FYEKMQ (reference sequence). J was trimmed by 6 bases and V by 5 bases; bases with no gene match: 4. The CDR3 is 14 amino acids. The CDR3 DNA sequence: TGTGCCAGCAGCCGACGGACAGGGGATGAAAAACTGTTTTTT. Its protein product is CASSRRTGDEKLFF.

This clonotype was seen at least ten times. The chain uses TRBV12-3 or TRBV12-4 and TRBJ2-7; 8 nucleotides agree with TRBD1. This CDR3 is built from 15 residues. The trim removed 6 bases at V and 0 bases at J, leaving 7 bases unmatched. CDR3 in amino acids: CASRDYGTGSYEQYF. In nucleotides, the CDR3 is TGTGCCAGCAGAGATTATGGGACAGGCTCCTACGAGCAGTACTTC.

The CDR3 region has the DNA TGTGCCAGCAGTTACGGGGGGGGGGCTAGCACAGATACGCAGTATTTT. This translates into CASSYGGGASTDTQYF. The chain recombines TRBV6-5 with TRBJ2-3; D possibly corresponds to TRBD2 (7 bases). The CDR3 has 16 residues. From germline, CDR1 is MNHEY and CDR2 SVGAGI. Between the trimmed V and J ends, which lost 2 bases and 0 bases, there was a span of 12 bases.

This clonotype has more than one count but fewer than ten. This rearrangement joins TRBV7-9 to TRBJ2-3, with a weak D call TRBD2 (5 bases). The CDR3 loop spans 18 amino acids. V was cut by 4 bases and J by 4 bases, with 24 bases left in between. Germline lookup yields CDR1 SEHNR and CDR2 FQNEAQ (reference sequence). The CDR3 reads CASSSTIDLRQKADTQYF. In nucleotides, the CDR3 is TGTGCCAGCAGCTCGACTATCGATCTTCGGCAAAAGGCAGATACGCAGTATTTT.

This clonotype was seen ten or more times. J is TRBJ1-2 and V is TRBV2, with D maybe TRBD1 (6 bases). Germline CDR1 SNHLY, CDR2 FYNNEI. The ends were cut back, 6 bases at V and 9 bases at J, with 26 bases in the middle. The CDR3 has 16 residues. The CDR3 nucleotides read TGTGCCAGCAGCGGGATTGGAGGGGGGGAACGGGGGAGCTACACCTTC. It translates to CASSGIGGGERGSYTF. Looking up the rest from reference TRBV2 and TRBJ1-2 gives the full variable domain: EPEVTQTPSHQVTQMGQEVILRCVPISNHLYFYWYRQILGQKVEFLVSFYNNEISEKSEIFDDQFSVERPDGSNFTLKIRSTKLEDSAMYFCASSGIGGGERGSYTFGSGTRLTVV.

This clonotype was detected ten times or more. V is TRBV30 and J is TRBJ2-7; D not certain. Trimming took off 4 bases at V and 0 bases at J, with 7 bases between the two ends. Germline CDR1 and CDR2: GTSNPN and SVGIG (reference sequence). The CDR3 length is 12 residues. The DNA of the CDR3 is TGTGCCTGGAAGGCCGGCTCCTACGAGCAGTACTTC. It encodes CAWKAGSYEQYF.

This clonotype was seen only a few times. The chain links TRBV27 to TRBJ2-1; D uncertain. Between the trimmed V and J ends, which lost 7 bases and 5 bases, there was a span of 12 bases. This CDR3 is built from 13 residues. Germline-derived CDR1 and CDR2 are MNHEY and SMNVEV (reference sequence). CDR3 in amino acids: CASTLLPNNEQFF. The CDR3 bases are TGTGCCAGCACGCTTCTACCGAACAATGAGCAGTTCTTC.

This clonotype turned up a few times. The genes are TRBV15 and TRBJ2-7; D possibly corresponds to TRBD2 (5 bases). The germline gives CDR1 LNHNV, CDR2 YYDKDF (reference sequence). The V end lost 3 bases, the J end lost 0 bases, and 12 bases lay between the germline ends. CDR3 length: 15 residues. The CDR3 protein is CATSRQDFLSYEQYF. CDR3 bases: TGTGCCACCAGCAGGCAGGACTTCCTCTCCTACGAGCAGTACTTC.

The V call is TRBV3-1, the J call TRBJ2-7; 8 positions match TRBD2. V was pared by 0 bases and J by 5 bases, with 6 bases of the junction left unmatched. This CDR3 region has 15 residues. Germline-derived CDR1 and CDR2 are LGHDT and YNNKEL (reference sequence). For the CDR3, the DNA is TGTGCCAGCAGCCAAGAAATAGCGGGATACGACGAGCAGTACTTC. This sequence encodes CASSQEIAGYDEQYF.

Only a few counts were recorded for this clonotype. The rearrangement joins TRBV28 to TRBJ2-7; D possibly corresponds to TRBD1 (6 bases). The CDR3 is made up of 13 amino acids. Germline lookup yields CDR1 MDHEN and CDR2 SYDVKM. V lost 8 bases and J 5 bases, leaving 16 bases between the germline ends. CDR3 sequence reads: CASEQGGADEQYF. The CDR3 bases are TGTGCCAGCGAACAGGGTGGAGCCGACGAGCAGTACTTC.

The J gene is TRBJ1-2, the V gene TRBV5-1; D is undetermined. In germline, CDR1 is SGHRS, CDR2 YFSETQ. The CDR3 has 12 amino acids. V was cut by 7 bases and J by 4 bases, with 11 bases left in between. As DNA, the CDR3 is TGCGCCAGCCGGGGTCTTGGCTATGGCTACACCTTC. Encoded protein: CASRGLGYGYTF.

The chain is built from TRBV20-1 and TRBJ2-1; 7 bases are shared with TRBD1. The junction had 8 bases not matched to a gene; V was cut back by 1 base and J by 8 bases. The CDR3 contains 14 residues. Looked up from germline, CDR1 is DFQATT and CDR2 is SNEGSKA (reference sequence). The CDR3 DNA follows: TGCAGTGCTAGAGCCCGACAGGGCGTCGATGAGCAGTTCTTC. Amino acids: CSARARQGVDEQFF.

This clonotype has at least ten counts. V usage is TRBV7-2 and J usage is TRBJ2-1; 13 bases are a match to TRBD2. There are 16 residues in the CDR3. The V segment lost 7 bases and the J segment 9 bases; nucleotides outside the gene matches: 12. The germline V gene has CDR1 SGHTA and CDR2 FQGNSA. The CDR3 loop is CASTPELAGGRSEQFF. The CDR3 DNA sequence: TGTGCCAGCACCCCGGAACTAGCGGGAGGGCGGAGTGAGCAGTTCTTC.

This rearrangement joins TRBV18 to TRBJ2-7; D call uncertain. V lost 6 bases and J lost 6, with 12 bases in between. The germline gives CDR1 KGHSH, CDR2 LQKENI. This CDR3 comprises 12 residues. CDR3 residues: CASSLSIVEQYF. In DNA, the CDR3 is TGTGCCAGCTCCCTTTCGATCGTCGAGCAGTACTTC.

This clonotype appeared a few times. The chain has TRBV19 and TRBJ1-3; the match to TRBD1 covers 7 bases. Germline V gene sequence: CDR1 LNHDA, CDR2 SQIVND (reference sequence). The CDR3 is 15 residues long. The ends lost 4 bases at V and 0 bases at J; junction bases unmatched: 3. CDR3 loop: CASSTRTGSGNTIYF. CDR3 nucleotides: TGTGCCAGTAGTACCCGGACAGGCTCTGGAAACACCATATATTTT.

This clonotype was detected only a few times. This rearrangement joins TRBV20-1 to TRBJ2-1; TRBD2 matches 9 bases. The CDR3 extends over 13 amino acids. V gave up 5 bases and J gave up 7 bases; unmatched junction bases: 6. Germline V lookup: CDR1 DFQATT, CDR2 SNEGSKA (reference sequence). The CDR3 region has the DNA TGCAGTGCTGATTCTACTAGCGGGAATGAGCAGTTCTTC. It is translated as CSADSTSGNEQFF.

This chain joins TRBV28 and TRBJ2-5, with unresolved D. The CDR3 contains 12 residues. CDR1 and CDR2 (germline): MDHEN, SYDVKM. Trimming took off 5 bases at V and 10 bases at J, with 14 bases between the two ends. This chain's CDR3 is CASSGSAGSQYF. The CDR3 DNA follows: TGTGCCAGCAGTGGGTCGGCCGGAAGCCAGTACTTC.

The chain combines TRBV28 with TRBJ2-3; TRBD2 agrees at 8 bases. V gave up 8 bases and J gave up 5 bases; unmatched junction bases: 12. Germline V lookup: CDR1 MDHEN, CDR2 SYDVKM. This CDR3 spans 15 amino acids. The CDR3 sequence is CASSPPGLGQDTQYF. The CDR3 coding sequence is TGTGCCAGCTCCCCTCCGGGACTAGGTCAAGATACGCAGTATTTT.

The sample holds many counts of this clonotype. At one of its ends the junction is not consistent with the germline gene, which may arise from a read error. V usage is TRBV27 and J usage is TRBJ2-1; 11 bases fit TRBD2. The CDR3 covers 15 residues. CDR1 and CDR2 (germline): MNHEY, SMNVEV (reference sequence). In DNA form, the CDR3 reads TGTGCTAGCAGCTCGGGGACTAGCGGCTACAATGAGCAGTTCTTC. Residues: CASSSGTSGYNEQFF.